The 27 T cell receptor beta chains reported below all come from one sample, sequenced in a study of cytomegalovirus exposure and HLA in healthy donors. 60 Vbeta and 13 Jbeta primers were used in PCR. Clones were sequenced by immunoSEQ multiplex PCR, and TCRdb holds only the in-frame ones, with some missing. The table lists some 150,000 clones, 87% of them singletons. Sequenced input: PBMCs. The receptors originated from a young woman in good health and CMV-seronegative.

CDR3 in amino acids: CASSLALAEYNEQFF. As DNA, the CDR3 is TGTGCCAGCAGCTTAGCACTAGCGGAGTACAATGAGCAGTTCTTC. The chain joins TRBV7-2 to TRBJ2-1, with 8 bases fitting TRBD2. J lost 4 bases, V lost 0 bases, and 2 bases had no gene match. This CDR3 comprises 15 residues. Germline V lookup: CDR1 SGHTA, CDR2 FQGNSA.

V is TRBV11-2 and J is TRBJ2-1; 8 bases fit TRBD2. V trimming: 4 bases; J trimming: 0 bases; junction bases outside the gene matches: 5. The length of the CDR3 is 16 residues. From germline, CDR1 is SGHAT and CDR2 FQNNGV. The CDR3 bases are TGTGCCAGCAGCTCATCCGGGACTAGCTCCTACAATGAGCAGTTCTTC. It translates to CASSSSGTSSYNEQFF.

The rearrangement links TRBV6-1 to TRBJ2-5; maybe TRBD1 (7 bases). CDR1 is MNHNS, CDR2 SASEGT, per germline. The CDR3 runs to 15 residues. V lost 6 bases, J lost 1 base, and 15 bases lay in between. The CDR3 DNA follows: TGTGCCAGCAGGGGCGAGCAGGGGGGCCAAGAGACCCAGTACTTC. It codes for CASRGEQGGQETQYF.

The chain recombines TRBV28 with TRBJ1-5; unclear D gene. The CDR3 sequence is 15 residues long. V dropped 6 bases and J dropped 2 bases, with 14 bases sitting between them. CDR1 is MDHEN, CDR2 SYDVKM, per germline. In nucleotides, the CDR3 is TGTGCCAGCAGAAGCTACCGTCGGGGCAATCAGCCCCAGCATTTT. Amino acids: CASRSYRRGNQPQHF. Full variable domain (missing parts from reference TRBV28 and TRBJ1-5): DVKVTQSSRYLVKRTGEKVFLECVQDMDHENMFWYRQDPGLGLRLIYFSYDVKMKEKGDIPEGYSVSREKKERFSLILESASTNQTSMYLCASRSYRRGNQPQHFGDGTRLSIL.

DNA of the CDR3: TGCGCCAGCAGCCAGACAGGGAACTATGGCTACACCTTC. It translates to CASSQTGNYGYTF. The rearrangement links TRBV4-1 to TRBJ1-2; 7 bases fit TRBD1. The V gene's germline CDR1 is MGHRA and CDR2 YSYEKL. This CDR3 comprises 13 residues. After removal of 3 bases from V and 2 bases from J, the junction contained 0 bases not matched to a gene.

This chain links TRBV12-1 with TRBJ2-3; TRBD2 was called by the table and not checked on the DNA. TRBV12-1 corresponds to a pseudogene. This CDR3 region has 16 residues. This CDR3 is CASSLMPAGAPDTQYF. CDR3 coding DNA: TGTGCCAGCAGTCTTATGCCAGCGGGGGCTCCAGATACGCAGTATTTT.

The chain carries TRBV7-3 and TRBJ2-7; TRBD1 agrees at 8 bases. The ends lost 4 bases at V and 0 bases at J; junction bases unmatched: 5. This CDR3 is 15 amino acids long. The germline V gene has CDR1 SGHTA and CDR2 FQGTGA. This CDR3 is CASSSPGQDSYEQYF. CDR3 DNA: TGTGCCAGCAGCTCCCCGGGACAGGACTCCTACGAGCAGTACTTC.

This chain joins TRBV28 and TRBJ2-7, with D perhaps matching TRBD1 (6 bases). Looked up from germline, CDR1 is MDHEN and CDR2 is SYDVKM. This CDR3 region has 16 residues. Deletions cut 2 bases from V and 2 bases from J, with 16 bases between. The CDR3 spells CASSLGGQRIPYEQYF. In DNA form, the CDR3 reads TGTGCCAGCAGTTTAGGTGGACAGAGGATTCCCTACGAGCAGTACTTC.

This chain connects TRBV18 to TRBJ1-1; perhaps TRBD1 as D (6 bases). Trimming took off 3 bases at V and 3 bases at J, with 11 bases between the two ends. Germline-derived CDR1 and CDR2 are KGHSH and LQKENI. This CDR3 is 14 amino acids long. CDR3 nucleotides: TGTGCCAGCTCACCCAGGGGTGGGGACACTGAAGCTTTCTTT. The encoded protein is CASSPRGGDTEAFF.

This clone appeared once. The chain has TRBV18 and TRBJ1-5, with D perhaps matching TRBD1 (6 bases). The ends were cut back, 2 bases at V and 2 bases at J, with 13 bases in the middle. The germline V gene has CDR1 KGHSH and CDR2 LQKENI. The CDR3 runs to 16 residues. CDR3 loop: CASSPGTLGGNQPQHF. CDR3 DNA sequence: TGTGCCAGCTCACCAGGGACACTGGGAGGCAATCAGCCCCAGCATTTT.

Comments on this clone: The junction departs from the called germline gene at one end, perhaps through a read error. This sequence joins TRBV7-7 and TRBJ2-2, with 11 nucleotides matching TRBD1. In germline, CDR1 is SSHAT, CDR2 FNYEAQ (reference sequence). The CDR3 spans 14 residues. CDR3 amino acids: CASSFGQGAGELFF. The CDR3 DNA follows: TGTGCTAGCAGCTTCGGACAGGGGGCTGGGGAGCTGTTTTTT.

The chain recombines TRBV5-4 with TRBJ2-1, with D perhaps matching TRBD1 (6 bases). Looked up from germline, CDR1 is SGHNT and CDR2 is YYREEE (reference sequence). The CDR3 length is 14 residues. Trimming removed 4 bases from V and 4 bases from J, with 12 bases in between. CDR3 sequence reads: CASSLLGAYNEQFF. For the CDR3, the DNA is TGTGCCAGCAGCCTATTGGGGGCGTACAATGAGCAGTTCTTC.

V is TRBV5-1 and J is TRBJ1-1; D is undetermined. The CDR3 totals 13 residues. The ends were cut back, 1 base at V and 1 base at J, with 5 bases in the middle. Germline loops: CDR1 SGHRS, CDR2 YFSETQ. In DNA form, the CDR3 reads TGCGCCAGCAGCTTGCGACAGAACACTGAAGCTTTCTTT. Protein: CASSLRQNTEAFF.

The chain couples TRBV7-8 to TRBJ2-7; D is unresolved. This CDR3 is 16 amino acids long. Between the trimmed V and J ends, which lost 6 bases and 0 bases, there was a span of 18 bases. CDR1 SGHVS and CDR2 FQNEAQ come from the germline V gene. The CDR3 DNA reads TGTGCCAGCAGATCAGAACGTTATCGAAGCTCCTACGAGCAGTACTTC. Its protein product is CASRSERYRSSYEQYF.

The chain recombines TRBV7-8 with TRBJ2-2; 16 nucleotides line up with TRBD2. The CDR3 is 18 residues long. Germline values: CDR1 SGHVS, CDR2 FQNEAQ. The V segment lost 6 bases and the J segment 1 base; nucleotides outside the gene matches: 5. The chain's CDR3 is CASSPGLAGGMNTGELFF. DNA of the CDR3: TGTGCCAGCAGTCCGGGACTAGCGGGAGGGATGAACACCGGGGAGCTGTTTTTT.

The genes are TRBV30 and TRBJ1-5, with D perhaps TRBD1 (6 bases). The CDR3 contains 16 residues. Germline lookup yields CDR1 GTSNPN and CDR2 SVGIG (reference sequence). V lost 3 bases, J lost 4 bases, and 19 bases lay in between. Here the CDR3 reads CAWSPKGGQLNQPQHF. The CDR3, as DNA: TGTGCCTGGAGCCCGAAGGGTGGACAGCTTAATCAGCCCCAGCATTTT.

The chain uses TRBV29-1 and TRBJ2-1, with D tentatively TRBD2 (5 bases). V was clipped by 1 base and J by 8 bases, with 12 bases between them. The CDR3 is 13 residues long. CDR1 SQVTM and CDR2 ANQGSEA come from the germline V gene. The CDR3 coding sequence is TGCAGCGTTGAAGGTATTATGGGAGATGAGCAGTTCTTC. This codes for CSVEGIMGDEQFF.

The chain uses TRBV7-3 and TRBJ2-3; 14 bases are a match to TRBD2. CDR3 length equals 17 residues. V shed 3 bases, J shed 5 bases, and the junction held 7 bases outside the gene matches. Germline lookup yields CDR1 SGHTA and CDR2 FQGTGA. CDR3 amino acids: CASSFGTSGSGVDTQYF. The DNA for the CDR3 is TGTGCCAGCAGCTTTGGGACTAGCGGGAGCGGGGTAGATACGCAGTATTTT.

The chain carries TRBV9 and TRBJ2-5; 10 bases agree with TRBD2. The CDR3 runs 17 residues. The V gene's germline CDR1 is SGDLS and CDR2 YYNGEE. V lost 4 bases to trimming and J lost 0 bases; unmatched junction nucleotides: 9. The CDR3 reads CASSPNPGLANQETQYF. The CDR3, as DNA: TGTGCCAGCAGCCCTAACCCGGGACTAGCGAACCAAGAGACCCAGTACTTC.

V gene TRBV30 combines with J gene TRBJ2-1, with 13 bases matching TRBD2. J lost 8 bases, V lost 0 bases, and 7 bases had no gene match. The length of the CDR3 is 16 residues. Germline V lookup: CDR1 GTSNPN, CDR2 SVGIG (reference sequence). This chain's CDR3 is CAWSVHTSGRVDEQFF. The CDR3 DNA follows: TGTGCCTGGAGTGTACATACTAGCGGGAGGGTCGATGAGCAGTTCTTC.

The gene calls are TRBV30 and TRBJ1-1; TRBD1 might be the D (6 bases). The CDR3 is 14 residues long. V was trimmed by 2 bases and J by 11 bases, leaving 21 bases between them. Germline CDR1 is GTSNPN and CDR2 is SVGIG (reference sequence). The CDR3 region is CAWSSPRGYLGAFF. The CDR3 DNA sequence: TGTGCCTGGAGTTCTCCCAGGGGATACCTCGGGGCTTTCTTT.

This chain joins TRBV28 and TRBJ1-2; D is possibly TRBD1 (5 bases). Germline-derived CDR1 and CDR2 are MDHEN and SYDVKM. V shed 0 bases and J shed 4 bases, with 18 bases lying between them. The CDR3 extends over 17 amino acids. In nucleotides, the CDR3 is TGTGCCAGCAGTTTATGGGGCGGGACGGTGGGGAGCTATGGCTACACCTTC. Residues: CASSLWGGTVGSYGYTF.

CDR3 DNA: TGTGCCAGCAGTTCACACAGGGGTGGCTACACCTTC. This sequence encodes CASSSHRGGYTF. This chain links TRBV28 with TRBJ1-2, with TRBD1 matching 7 bases. Germline values: CDR1 MDHEN, CDR2 SYDVKM. Losses at the gene ends were 4 bases for V and 7 bases for J; bases not matched to a gene: 3. The CDR3 length is 12 residues.

This clone was seen once. The chain combines TRBV7-2 with TRBJ1-1, with D perhaps matching TRBD1 (6 bases). The CDR3 runs 17 residues. Germline V gene data show CDR1 as SGHTA and CDR2 as FQGNSA. With 0 bases removed from V and 6 bases from J, the gap between germline ends came to 20 bases. CDR3 amino acids: CASSLAHRVRSESEAFF. CDR3 nucleotides: TGTGCCAGCAGCTTAGCGCACAGGGTTCGCTCCGAGTCTGAAGCTTTCTTT.

The chain couples TRBV30 to TRBJ1-5; tentatively, D is TRBD1 (6 bases). V dropped 0 bases and J dropped 6 bases, with 9 bases sitting between them. The germline V gene has CDR1 GTSNPN and CDR2 SVGIG (reference sequence). The CDR3 has 13 residues. DNA of the CDR3: TGTGCCTGGAGTGTAAAAGGGGGTCAGCCCCAGCATTTT. Its protein product is CAWSVKGGQPQHF.

The CDR3 loop is CASSPQALAGGTEQYF. As DNA, the CDR3 is TGCGCCAGCAGCCCCCAGGCATTAGCGGGAGGGACCGAGCAGTACTTC. The V call is TRBV4-3, the J call TRBJ2-7; 11 bases fit TRBD2. With 4 bases clipped from V and 6 bases from J, the junction kept 11 bases outside the gene matches. The CDR3 loop spans 16 amino acids. Germline loops: CDR1 LGHNA, CDR2 YSLEER.

The chain carries TRBV7-9 and TRBJ1-1; D perhaps matches TRBD1 (5 bases). V was pared by 2 bases and J by 4 bases, with 14 bases between. The CDR3 length is 15 residues. In germline, CDR1 is SEHNR, CDR2 FQNEAQ (reference sequence). Here the CDR3 reads CASSLFGGEGTEAFF. The CDR3 nucleotides read TGTGCCAGCAGCTTATTTGGAGGGGAGGGCACTGAAGCTTTCTTT.